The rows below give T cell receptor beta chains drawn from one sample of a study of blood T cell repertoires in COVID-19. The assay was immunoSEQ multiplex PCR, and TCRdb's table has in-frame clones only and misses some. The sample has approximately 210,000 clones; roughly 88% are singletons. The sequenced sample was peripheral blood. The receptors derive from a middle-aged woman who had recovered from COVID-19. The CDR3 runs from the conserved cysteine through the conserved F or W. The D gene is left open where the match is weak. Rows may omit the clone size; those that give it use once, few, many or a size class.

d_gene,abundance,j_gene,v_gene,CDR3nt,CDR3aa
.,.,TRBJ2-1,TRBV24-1,TGTGCCGTACAGGGAGTGGGCCACAGTGAGCAGTTCTTC,CAVQGVGHSEQFF
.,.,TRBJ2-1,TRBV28,TGTGCCAGCGCTTGGAGCGGAAGCTCCTACAATGAGCAGTTCTTC,CASAWSGSSYNEQFF
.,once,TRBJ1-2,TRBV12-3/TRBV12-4,TGTGCCAGCAGTTTAGAGGTTTCGCGGGGCTACACCTTC,CASSLEVSRGYTF
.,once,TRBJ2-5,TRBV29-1,TGCAGCGTGGGGGCTCATAGGGGAGAGACCCAGTACTTC,CSVGAHRGETQYF
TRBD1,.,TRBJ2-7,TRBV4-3,TGCGCCAGCAGCCAAGTCCTCCCTAGGCAGGGGGCCCACGAGCAGTACTTC,CASSQVLPRQGAHEQYF
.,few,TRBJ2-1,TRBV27,TGTGCCAGCAGTTTCGGCAGAGGATATTACAATGAGCAGTTCTTC,CASSFGRGYYNEQFF
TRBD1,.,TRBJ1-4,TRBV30,TGTGCCTGGAGCCCCAGACAGGGTTGGACTAATGAAAAACTGTTTTTT,CAWSPRQGWTNEKLFF
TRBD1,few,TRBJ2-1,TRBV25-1,TGTGCCAGCAGTGCCCCCGGGACAGGGTTTCAGGCGTCCGAGTTCTTC,CASSAPGTGFQASEFF
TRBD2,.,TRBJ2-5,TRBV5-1,TGCGCCAGCAGCTTGGGTGTTTTGGGACTAGAGCGGACCCAGTACTTC,CASSLGVLGLERTQYF
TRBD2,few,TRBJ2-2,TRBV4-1,TGCGCCAGCAGCCAAGTGGGACTAGCGGGAGGCACCGGGGAGCTGTTTTTT,CASSQVGLAGGTGELFF
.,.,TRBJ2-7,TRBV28,TGTGCCATCTCCATCACCAATGGAGGCTACGAGCAGTACTTC,CAISITNGGYEQYF
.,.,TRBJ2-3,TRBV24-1,TGTGCCACCAGTGATTTGGCGGCGGGAACGCAGTATTTT,CATSDLAAGTQYF
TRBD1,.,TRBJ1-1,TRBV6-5,TGTGCCATAAGGGGACAGGGGAACACTGAAGCTTTCTTT,CAIRGQGNTEAFF
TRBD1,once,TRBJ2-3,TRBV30,TGTGCCCATATCGGGACAGGGCCGACAGATACGCAGTATTTT,CAHIGTGPTDTQYF
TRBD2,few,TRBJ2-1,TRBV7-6,TGTGCCAGCAGCTTAGGGTCGGGACTAGTTCTCCATGAGCAGTTCTTC,CASSLGSGLVLHEQFF
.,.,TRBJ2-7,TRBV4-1,TGCGCCAGCAGCCAAGAACCCTACCCCCTCTACGAGCAGTACTTC,CASSQEPYPLYEQYF
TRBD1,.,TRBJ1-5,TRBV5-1,TGCGCCAGCAGCCCTACAGGGGGTAGCAATCAGCCCCAGCATTTT,CASSPTGGSNQPQHF
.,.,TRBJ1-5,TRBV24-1,TGTGCCACCAGTGATTTGACCGGGAATCAGCCCCAGCATTTT,CATSDLTGNQPQHF
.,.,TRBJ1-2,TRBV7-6,TGTGCCAGCAGAGTAGAGGGTGGCTACACCTTC,CASRVEGGYTF
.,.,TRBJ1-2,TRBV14,TGTGCCAGCAGCCATTTAGTGGGGCGCGAGATTTACACCTTC,CASSHLVGREIYTF
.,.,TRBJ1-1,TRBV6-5,TGTGCCAGCAGTATCCCAGGTCGTGGCACTGAAGCTTTCTTT,CASSIPGRGTEAFF
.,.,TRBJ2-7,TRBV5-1,TGCGCCAGCAGCTTGGTTAGCGGAACCTACGAGCAGTACTTC,CASSLVSGTYEQYF
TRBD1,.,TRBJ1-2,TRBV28,TGTGCCAGCAGACCATTGGACAGGGATACCTATGGCTACACCTTC,CASRPLDRDTYGYTF
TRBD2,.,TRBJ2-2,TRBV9,TGTGCCAGCAAATATGGCGGGAGGAGTGACGGCGGGGAGCTGTTTTTT,CASKYGGRSDGGELFF
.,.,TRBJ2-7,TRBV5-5,TGTGCCAGCAGCCGGGCGGGACCGCAGACCGGCGAGCAGTACTTC,CASSRAGPQTGEQYF
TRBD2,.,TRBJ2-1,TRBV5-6,TGTGCCAGCAGCTTGGGCCTAGCGGTTGAGCAGTTCTTC,CASSLGLAVEQFF
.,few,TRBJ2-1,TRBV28,TGTGCCAGCAGTTTTGGGGACTTGGCTTTCTTC,CASSFGDLAFF
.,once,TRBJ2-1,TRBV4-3,TGCGCCAGCCGTGAGGAACGCCTCTCCTACAATGAGCAGTTCTTC,CASREERLSYNEQFF
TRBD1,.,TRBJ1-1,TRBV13,TGTGCCAGCAGCCCCGACAGGGGGCCGACTGAAGCTTTCTTT,CASSPDRGPTEAFF
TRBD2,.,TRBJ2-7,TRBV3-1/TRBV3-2,TGTGCCAGCAGCCAATTCACTAGCGGGAGGACCCACGAGCAGTACTTC,CASSQFTSGRTHEQYF
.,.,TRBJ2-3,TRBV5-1,TGCGCCAGCAGCTTGGGGGTTAGCGAAAGCACAGATACGCAGTATTTT,CASSLGVSESTDTQYF
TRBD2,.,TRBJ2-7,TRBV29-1,TGCAGCGTGAGGGGACTAGCGGGAGCGGGCGAGCAGTACTTC,CSVRGLAGAGEQYF
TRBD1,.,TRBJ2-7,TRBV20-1,TGCAGCGGAAACAGGGGAAGCGAGCAGTACTTC,CSGNRGSEQYF
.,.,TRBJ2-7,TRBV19,TGTGCCAGTAGTATACGCCGGACTGGCTACGAGCAGTACTTC,CASSIRRTGYEQYF
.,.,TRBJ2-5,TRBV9,TGTGCCAGCAGCGTAGAGGTAGTAGCGGTACAAGAGACCCAGTACTTC,CASSVEVVAVQETQYF
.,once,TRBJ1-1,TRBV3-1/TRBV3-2,TGTGCCAGCAGCGCCCGGGACACGGTCAGACAAGCTTTCTTT,CASSARDTVRQAFF
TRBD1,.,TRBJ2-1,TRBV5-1,TGCGCCAGCAGCCAGGGACAGGGCGAGAATGAGCAGTTCTTC,CASSQGQGENEQFF
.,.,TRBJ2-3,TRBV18,TGTGCCAGCTCACCCTCTAGCACAGATACGCAGTATTTT,CASSPSSTDTQYF
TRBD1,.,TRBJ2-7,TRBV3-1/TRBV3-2,TGTGCCAGCAGCCCCGGACAGGGGAGCTCCTACGAGCAGTACTTC,CASSPGQGSSYEQYF
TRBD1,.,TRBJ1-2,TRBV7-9,TGTGCCAGCAGTCGACAGGGTATTATGGGAAACTATGGCTACACCTTC,CASSRQGIMGNYGYTF
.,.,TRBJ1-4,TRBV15,TGTGCCACCAGCAGGGGCCCTAATGAAAAACTGTTTTTT,CATSRGPNEKLFF
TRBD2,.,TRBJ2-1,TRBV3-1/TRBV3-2,TGTGCCAGCAGCCCTCCGGGACTAGCGGGAGTGAATGAGCAGTTCTTC,CASSPPGLAGVNEQFF
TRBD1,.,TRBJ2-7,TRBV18,TGTGCCAGCTCGCCGGGACAGGGGATATACTACGAGCAGTACTTC,CASSPGQGIYYEQYF
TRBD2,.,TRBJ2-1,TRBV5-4,TGTGCCAGCAGATTGGGACTAGCGGGAGGGCCGGTCAATGAGCAGTTCTTC,CASRLGLAGGPVNEQFF
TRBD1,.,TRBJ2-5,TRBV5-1,TGCGCCAGCAGCGATAACAGGGGGTCCCAAGAGACCCAGTACTTC,CASSDNRGSQETQYF
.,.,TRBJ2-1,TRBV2,TGTGCCAGCAGTGAAACGGCTAGAAGCTCCTACAATGAGCAGTTCTTC,CASSETARSSYNEQFF
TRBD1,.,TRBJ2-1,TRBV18,TGTGCCAGCTCACGGCGACAGGGTTGGAACAATGAGCAGTTCTTC,CASSRRQGWNNEQFF
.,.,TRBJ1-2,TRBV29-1,TGCAGCGTTGCGCGTTCAGGGAATCTTGGCTACACCTTC,CSVARSGNLGYTF
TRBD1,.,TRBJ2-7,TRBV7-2,TGTGCCAGCAGCTTCACAGGGGGGAGCTCCTACGAGCAGTACTTC,CASSFTGGSSYEQYF
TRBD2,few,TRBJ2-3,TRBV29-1,TGCAGCGTTGACGGACTAGCGGGAGATTCAAATACGCAGTATTTT,CSVDGLAGDSNTQYF
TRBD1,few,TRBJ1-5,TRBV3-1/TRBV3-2,TGTGCCAGCAGCCAAGATAAGACAGGGGGCGTTAATCAGCCCCAGCATTTT,CASSQDKTGGVNQPQHF
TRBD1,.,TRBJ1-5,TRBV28,TGTGCCAGCAAAGACAGGGGGACCAATCAGCCCCAGCATTTT,CASKDRGTNQPQHF
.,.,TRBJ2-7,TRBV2,TGTGCCAGCACTCCTGCGGGCGGAAACTACGAGCAGTACTTC,CASTPAGGNYEQYF
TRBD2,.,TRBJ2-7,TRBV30,TGTGCCTGGAGACTAGCGGGAGGAAGCGAGCAGTACTTC,CAWRLAGGSEQYF
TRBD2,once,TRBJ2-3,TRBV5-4,TGTGCCAGCAGCTTGCGGACGGGAGGAGCCAGCACAGATACGCAGTATTTT,CASSLRTGGASTDTQYF
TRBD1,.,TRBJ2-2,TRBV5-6,TGTGCCAGCAGCCCGACAGGGGTTATCGGGGAGCTGTTTTTT,CASSPTGVIGELFF